This entry describes one T cell receptor (beta chain). Antigen unknown. This sample is drawn from a study of cytomegalovirus exposure and HLA in healthy donors. Per germline, CDR1 MNHEY and CDR2 SVGAGI. V was clipped by 4 bases and J by 4 bases, with 14 bases between them. The CDR3 totals 15 residues. Overall study results and limits: With later analysis, a missense DCLRE1C variant became linked to TCR beta V- and J-gene trimming. It was taken for granted in presence/absence analyses that sequencing depth across donors was roughly uniform.

A multiplex PCR was run with 60 Vbeta primers and 13 Jbeta primers. Assay: immunoSEQ multiplex PCR; the TCRdb copy retains only in-frame clones and omits some. The sample includes hundreds of thousands of clones, roughly 89% of them seen just once. The TCR comes from a young woman in good health and CMV-seronegative. Sequenced: PBMCs. This chain joins TRBV6-5 and TRBJ2-1; TRBD2 is a possible D gene (6 bases). CDR3 sequence: CASSWTGVYYNEQFF. CDR3 in DNA: TGTGCCAGCAGTTGGACGGGAGTCTATTACAATGAGCAGTTCTTC.